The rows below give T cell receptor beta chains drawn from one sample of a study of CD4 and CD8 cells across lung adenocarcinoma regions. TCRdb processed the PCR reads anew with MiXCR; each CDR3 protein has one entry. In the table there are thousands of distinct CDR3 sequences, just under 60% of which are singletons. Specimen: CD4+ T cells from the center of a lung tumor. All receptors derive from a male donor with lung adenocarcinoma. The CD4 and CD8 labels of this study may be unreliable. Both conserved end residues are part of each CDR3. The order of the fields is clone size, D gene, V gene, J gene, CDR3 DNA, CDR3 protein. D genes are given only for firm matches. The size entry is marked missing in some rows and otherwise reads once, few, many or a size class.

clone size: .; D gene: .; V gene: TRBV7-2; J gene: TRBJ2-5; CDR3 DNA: TGTGCCAGCAGCCTGGGGGGCCGGAACCAAGAGACCCAGTACTTC; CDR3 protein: CASSLGGRNQETQYF
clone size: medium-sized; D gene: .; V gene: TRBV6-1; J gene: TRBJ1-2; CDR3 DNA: TGTGCCAGCAGTGAGGGTTTTTCGGGGAACTATGGCTACACCTTC; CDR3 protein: CASSEGFSGNYGYTF
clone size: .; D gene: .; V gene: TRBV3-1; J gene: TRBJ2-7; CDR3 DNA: TGTGCCAGCAGCCCCGAGACGAACGAGCAGTACTTC; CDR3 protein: CASSPETNEQYF
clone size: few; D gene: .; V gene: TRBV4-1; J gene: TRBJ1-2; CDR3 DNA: TGCGCCAGCAGCCAAGTTGGTCAGGCTTATGGCTACACCTTC; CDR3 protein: CASSQVGQAYGYTF
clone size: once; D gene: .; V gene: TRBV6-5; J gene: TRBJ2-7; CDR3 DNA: TGTGCCAGCAGTTACTCGGGATTCCCCAGCTCCTACGAGCAGTACTTC; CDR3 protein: CASSYSGFPSSYEQYF
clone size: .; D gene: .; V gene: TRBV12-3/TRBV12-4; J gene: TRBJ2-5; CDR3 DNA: TGTGCCAGCAGTTTTGAGGGGGAGACCCAGTACTTC; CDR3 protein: CASSFEGETQYF
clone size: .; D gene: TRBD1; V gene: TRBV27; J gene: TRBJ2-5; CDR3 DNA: TGTGCCAGGGGTTTAGGGGGCAGGGACCAAGAGACCCAGTACTTC; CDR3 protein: CARGLGGRDQETQYF
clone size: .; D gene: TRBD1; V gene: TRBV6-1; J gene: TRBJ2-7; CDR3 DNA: TGTGCCAGCAGTGCAGGGGGCTACGAGCAGTACTTC; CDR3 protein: CASSAGGYEQYF
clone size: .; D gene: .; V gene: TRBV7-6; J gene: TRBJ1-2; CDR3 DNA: TGTGCCAGCAGCTCCCTCGGGGAGTTAAACTATGGCTACACCTTC; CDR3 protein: CASSSLGELNYGYTF
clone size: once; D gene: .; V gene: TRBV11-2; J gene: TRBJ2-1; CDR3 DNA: TGTGCCAGCAGCGCCACGCAGTCGGGGCAGTTCTTC; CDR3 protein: CASSATQSGQFF
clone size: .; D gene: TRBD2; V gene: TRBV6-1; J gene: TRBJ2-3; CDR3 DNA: TGTGCCAGCACGGCTGGCGGGAGCCGTGGCACAGATACGCAGTATTTT; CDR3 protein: CASTAGGSRGTDTQYF
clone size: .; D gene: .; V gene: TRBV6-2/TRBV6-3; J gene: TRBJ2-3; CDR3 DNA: TGTGCCAGCAACAAGGCTAGGAACACAGGGACGCAGTATTTT; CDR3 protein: CASNKARNTGTQYF
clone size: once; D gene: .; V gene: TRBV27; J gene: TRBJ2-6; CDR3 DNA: TGTGCCAGCAGTCACGGGGGCGCTGGGGCCAACGTCCTGACTTTC; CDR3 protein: CASSHGGAGANVLTF
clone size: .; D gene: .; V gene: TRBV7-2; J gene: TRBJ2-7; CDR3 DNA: TGTGCCAGCAGCTTAGGAACCGGGCATCGGGCCTACGAGCAGTACTTC; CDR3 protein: CASSLGTGHRAYEQYF
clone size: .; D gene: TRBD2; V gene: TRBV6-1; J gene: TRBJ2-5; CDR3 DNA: TGTGCCAGCAGACCGCGGGGGGAAGAGACCCAGTACTTC; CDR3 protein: CASRPRGEETQYF
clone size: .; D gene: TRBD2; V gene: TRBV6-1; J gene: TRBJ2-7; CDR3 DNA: TGTGCCAGCAAGTGGATTCAGCGGGAGGGCGCCTACGAGCAGTACTTC; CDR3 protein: CASKWIQREGAYEQYF
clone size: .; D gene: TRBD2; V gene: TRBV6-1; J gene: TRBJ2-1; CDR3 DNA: TGTGCCAGCAGGAACGGCAGTGCGAAAAGCGGGGAGCAGTTTTTT; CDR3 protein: CASRNGSAKSGEQFF
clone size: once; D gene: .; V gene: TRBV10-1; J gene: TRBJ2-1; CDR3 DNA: TGCGCCAGCAGCCAGAACACCGGGGAGCAGTTTTTC; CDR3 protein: CASSQNTGEQFF
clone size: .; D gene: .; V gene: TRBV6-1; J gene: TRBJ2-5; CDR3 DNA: TGTGCGGGGAGTGACGGCCGTGGCACAGAGACCCAGTACTTC; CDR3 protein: CAGSDGRGTETQYF
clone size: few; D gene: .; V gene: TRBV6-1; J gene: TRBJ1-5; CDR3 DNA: TGTGCCAGCAGTGAAACTCGTGCCGGGATTAGCAATCAGCCCCAGCATTTT; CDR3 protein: CASSETRAGISNQPQHF
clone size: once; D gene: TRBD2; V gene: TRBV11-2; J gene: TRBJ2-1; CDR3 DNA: TGTGCCAGCATCCTGGGCGGGAGCGGTGAGCAGTTCTTC; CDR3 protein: CASILGGSGEQFF
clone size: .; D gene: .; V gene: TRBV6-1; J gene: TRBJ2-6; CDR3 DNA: TGTGCCAGCAGTGAGCTCCCTTTTGGCGGGTCCGGGGCCAACGTCCTGACTTTC; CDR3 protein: CASSELPFGGSGANVLTF
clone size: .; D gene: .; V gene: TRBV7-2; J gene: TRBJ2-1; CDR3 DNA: TGTGCCAGCAGCATACACAATGAGCAGTTCTTC; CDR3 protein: CASSIHNEQFF
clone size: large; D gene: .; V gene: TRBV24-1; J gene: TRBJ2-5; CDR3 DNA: TGTGCCACCGCGAAGATAGGGGAAGAGACCCAGTACTTC; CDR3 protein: CATAKIGEETQYF
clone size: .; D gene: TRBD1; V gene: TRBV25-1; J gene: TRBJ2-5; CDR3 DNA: TGTGCCAGCGGGGCGGCAGGGGGCCGGGACAGAGAGACCCAGTACTTC; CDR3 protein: CASGAAGGRDRETQYF
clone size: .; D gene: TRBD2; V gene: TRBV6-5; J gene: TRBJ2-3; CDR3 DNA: TGTGCCAGCGTTAGCGGGAGAACAGATACGCAGTATTTT; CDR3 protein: CASVSGRTDTQYF
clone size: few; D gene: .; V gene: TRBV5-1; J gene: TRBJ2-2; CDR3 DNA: TGCGCCAGCAGCTTGGCAAGGGTCAGGGAGTTACCCGGGGAGCTGTTTTTT; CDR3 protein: CASSLARVRELPGELFF